This T cell receptor (beta chain) was sequenced during a study of blood T cells in healthy people across ages. The germline CDR1 and CDR2 sequences are DFQATT and SNEGSKA (reference sequence). The CDR3 has 13 amino acids. Trimming took off 0 bases at V and 14 bases at J, with 17 bases between the two ends. Using a J-beta primer mix together with a sample-barcoded 5' primer, a second PCR was run for about 6 to 12 cycles. TCRdb independently ran MiXCR on the 5' RACE reads; one entry per CDR3 protein. The data contain approximately 900,000 distinct CDR3 sequences, about 27% of them singletons. These data also formed part of another study, on T cells of mothers and their children. That source notes: Related mother-child pairs showed slightly, non-significantly higher overlap than unrelated pairs.

The V and J genes are TRBV20-1 and TRBJ2-1; D gene unclear. The receptor comes from a woman aged 40 to 50 in good health. The material sequenced was blood. The CDR3 nucleotides read TGCAGTGCTAGAGATCGGTATTCAGTTAGGGAGTTCTTC. It is translated as CSARDRYSVREFF.